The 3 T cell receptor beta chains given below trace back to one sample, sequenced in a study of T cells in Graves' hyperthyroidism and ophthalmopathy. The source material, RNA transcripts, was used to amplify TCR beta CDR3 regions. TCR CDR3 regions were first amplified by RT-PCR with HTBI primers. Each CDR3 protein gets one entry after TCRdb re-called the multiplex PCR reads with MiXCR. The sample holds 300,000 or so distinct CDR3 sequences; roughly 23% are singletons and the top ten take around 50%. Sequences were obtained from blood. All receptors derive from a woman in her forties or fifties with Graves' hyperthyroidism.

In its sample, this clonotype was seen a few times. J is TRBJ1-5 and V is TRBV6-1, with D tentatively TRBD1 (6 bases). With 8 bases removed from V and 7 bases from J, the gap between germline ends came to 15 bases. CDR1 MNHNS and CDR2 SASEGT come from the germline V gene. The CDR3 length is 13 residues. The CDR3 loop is CASFPGGRQPQHF. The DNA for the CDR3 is TGTGCCAGCTTCCCTGGGGGGCGGCAGCCCCAGCATTTT.

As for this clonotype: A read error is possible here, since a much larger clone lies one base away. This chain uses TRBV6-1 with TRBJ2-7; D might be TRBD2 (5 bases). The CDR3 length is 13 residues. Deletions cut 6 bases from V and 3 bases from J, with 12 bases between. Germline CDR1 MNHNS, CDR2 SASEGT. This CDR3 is CASRRVSFYEQYF. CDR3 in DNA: TGTGCCAGCAGGCGGGTCAGCTTCTACGAGCAGTACTTC.

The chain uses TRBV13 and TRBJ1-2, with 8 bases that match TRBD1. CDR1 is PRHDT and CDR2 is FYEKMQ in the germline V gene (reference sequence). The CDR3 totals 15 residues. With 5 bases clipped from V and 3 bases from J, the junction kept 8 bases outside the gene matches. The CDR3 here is CASSRGTGNHYGYTF. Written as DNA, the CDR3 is TGTGCCAGCAGCCGCGGGACAGGCAACCACTATGGCTACACCTTC.